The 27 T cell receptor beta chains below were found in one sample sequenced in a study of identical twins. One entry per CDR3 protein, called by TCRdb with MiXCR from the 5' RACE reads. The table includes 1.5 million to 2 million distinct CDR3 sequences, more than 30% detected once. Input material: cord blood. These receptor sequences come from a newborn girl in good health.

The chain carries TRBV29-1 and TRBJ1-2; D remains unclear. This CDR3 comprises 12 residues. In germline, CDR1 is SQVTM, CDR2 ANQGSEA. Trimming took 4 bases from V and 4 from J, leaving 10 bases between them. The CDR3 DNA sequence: TGCAGCGTTGTCAAAGGGATCTATGGCTACACCTTC. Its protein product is CSVVKGIYGYTF.

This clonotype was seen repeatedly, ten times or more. CDR3 DNA: TGTGCCAGCAGCTTAAGACTAGCGGGGGAGACCCAGTACTTC. This codes for CASSLRLAGETQYF. The V gene is TRBV7-9, the J gene TRBJ2-5; 11 positions match TRBD2. The J segment lost 5 bases and the V segment lost 2 bases, leaving 1 base of the junction unmatched. Germline loops: CDR1 SEHNR, CDR2 FQNEAQ (reference sequence). The CDR3 totals 14 residues.

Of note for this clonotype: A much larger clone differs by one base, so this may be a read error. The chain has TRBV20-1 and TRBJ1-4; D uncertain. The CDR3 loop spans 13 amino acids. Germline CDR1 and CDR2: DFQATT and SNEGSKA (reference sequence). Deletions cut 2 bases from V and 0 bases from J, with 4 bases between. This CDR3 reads CSARWTTNEKLFF. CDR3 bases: TGCAGTGCTAGATGGACAACTAATGAAAAACTGTTTTTT.

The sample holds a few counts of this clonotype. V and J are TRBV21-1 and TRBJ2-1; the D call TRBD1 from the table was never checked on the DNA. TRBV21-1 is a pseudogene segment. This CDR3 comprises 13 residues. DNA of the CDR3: TGTGCATCTCTTGACAGGCTTGTCGATGAGCAGTTCTTC. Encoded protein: CASLDRLVDEQFF.

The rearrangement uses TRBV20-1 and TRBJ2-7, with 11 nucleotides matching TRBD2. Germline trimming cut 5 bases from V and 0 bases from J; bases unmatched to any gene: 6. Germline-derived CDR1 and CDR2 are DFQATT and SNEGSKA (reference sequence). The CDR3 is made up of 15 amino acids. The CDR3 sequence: CSAPPLAGGSYEQYF. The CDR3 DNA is TGCAGTGCTCCCCCCCTAGCGGGAGGCTCCTACGAGCAGTACTTC.

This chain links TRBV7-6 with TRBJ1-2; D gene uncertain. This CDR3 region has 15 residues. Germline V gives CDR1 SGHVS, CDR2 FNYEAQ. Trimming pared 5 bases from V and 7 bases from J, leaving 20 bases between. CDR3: CASSPLFGGNSGYTF. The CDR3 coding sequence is TGTGCCAGCAGCCCCCTGTTTGGTGGGAATAGTGGCTACACCTTC.

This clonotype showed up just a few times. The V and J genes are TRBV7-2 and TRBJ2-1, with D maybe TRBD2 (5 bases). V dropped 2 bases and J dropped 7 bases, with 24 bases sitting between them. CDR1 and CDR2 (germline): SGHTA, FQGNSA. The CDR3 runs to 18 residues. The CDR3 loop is CASSLQSGSNRVRNEQFF. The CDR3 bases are TGTGCCAGCAGCTTACAAAGCGGAAGCAACAGAGTAAGGAATGAGCAGTTCTTC.

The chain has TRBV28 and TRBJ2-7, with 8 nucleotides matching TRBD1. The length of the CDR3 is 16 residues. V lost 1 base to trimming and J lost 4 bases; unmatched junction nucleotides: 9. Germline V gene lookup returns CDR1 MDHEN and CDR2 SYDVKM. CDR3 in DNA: TGTGCCAGCAGTTTATTAACCCGGCAGGGGGCTTACGAGCAGTACTTC. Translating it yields CASSLLTRQGAYEQYF.

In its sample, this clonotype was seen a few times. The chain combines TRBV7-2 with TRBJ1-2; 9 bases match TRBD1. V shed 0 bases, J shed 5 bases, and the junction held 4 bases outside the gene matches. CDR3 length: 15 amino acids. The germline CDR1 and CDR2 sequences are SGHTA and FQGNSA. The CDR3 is CASSLAIGTGYGYTF. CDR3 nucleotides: TGTGCCAGCAGCTTAGCGATTGGGACAGGGTATGGCTACACCTTC.

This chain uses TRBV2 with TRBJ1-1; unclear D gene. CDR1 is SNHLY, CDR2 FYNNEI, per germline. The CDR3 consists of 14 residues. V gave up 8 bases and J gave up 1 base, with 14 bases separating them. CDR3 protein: CASGKGRSNTEAFF. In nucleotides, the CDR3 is TGTGCCAGCGGCAAGGGTAGATCGAACACTGAAGCTTTCTTT.

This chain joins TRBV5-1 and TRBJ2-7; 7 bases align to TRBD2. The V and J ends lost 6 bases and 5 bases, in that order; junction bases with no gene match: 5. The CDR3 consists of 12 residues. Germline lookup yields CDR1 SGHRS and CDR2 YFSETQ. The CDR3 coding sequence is TGCGCCAGCATGGGGGAGGGTAACGAGCAGTACTTC. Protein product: CASMGEGNEQYF.

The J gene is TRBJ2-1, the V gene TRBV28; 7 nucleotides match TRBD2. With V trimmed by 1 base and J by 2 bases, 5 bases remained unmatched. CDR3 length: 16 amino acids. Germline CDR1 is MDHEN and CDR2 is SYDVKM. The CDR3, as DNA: TGTGCCAGCAGTTTATCGGGGAGCGGGGCCTACAATGAGCAGTTCTTC. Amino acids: CASSLSGSGAYNEQFF.

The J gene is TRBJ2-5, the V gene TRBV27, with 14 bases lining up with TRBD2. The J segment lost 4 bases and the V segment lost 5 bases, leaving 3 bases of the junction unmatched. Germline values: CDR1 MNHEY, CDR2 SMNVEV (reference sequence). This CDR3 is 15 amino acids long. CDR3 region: CASSPTSGRVETQYF. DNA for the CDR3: TGTGCCAGCAGTCCGACTAGCGGGAGGGTAGAGACCCAGTACTTC.

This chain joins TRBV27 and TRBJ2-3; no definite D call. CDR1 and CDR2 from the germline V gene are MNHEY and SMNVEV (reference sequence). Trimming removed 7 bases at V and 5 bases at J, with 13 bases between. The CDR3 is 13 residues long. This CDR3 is CASNSTRKDTQYF. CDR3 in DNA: TGTGCCAGCAATTCTACAAGGAAAGATACGCAGTATTTT.

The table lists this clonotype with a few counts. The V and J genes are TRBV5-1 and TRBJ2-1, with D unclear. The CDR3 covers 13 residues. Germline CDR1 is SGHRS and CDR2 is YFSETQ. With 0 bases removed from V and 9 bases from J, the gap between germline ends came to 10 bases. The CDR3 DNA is TGCGCCAGCAGCTTGGTCGCCTCAGTTGAGCAGTTCTTC. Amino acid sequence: CASSLVASVEQFF. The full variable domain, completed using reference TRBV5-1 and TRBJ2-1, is KAGVTQTPRYLIKTRGQQVTLSCSPISGHRSVSWYQQTPGQGLQFLFEYFSETQRNKGNFPGRFSGRQFSNSRSEMNVSTLELGDSALYLCASSLVASVEQFFGPGTRLTVL.

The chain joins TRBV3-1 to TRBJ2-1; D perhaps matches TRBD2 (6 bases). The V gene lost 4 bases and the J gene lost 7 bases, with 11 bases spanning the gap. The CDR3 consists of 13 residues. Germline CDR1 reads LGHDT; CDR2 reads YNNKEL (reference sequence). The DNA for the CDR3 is TGTGCCAGCAGCCCGACTAGGGCTAATGAGCAGTTCTTC. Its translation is CASSPTRANEQFF.

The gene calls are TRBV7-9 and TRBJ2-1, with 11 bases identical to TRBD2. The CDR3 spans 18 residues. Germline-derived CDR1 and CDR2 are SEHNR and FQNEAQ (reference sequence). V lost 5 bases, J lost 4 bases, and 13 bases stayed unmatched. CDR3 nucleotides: TGTGCCAGCAGCCCTAGACTAGCGGGAACGCTTCTTTACAATGAGCAGTTCTTC. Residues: CASSPRLAGTLLYNEQFF.

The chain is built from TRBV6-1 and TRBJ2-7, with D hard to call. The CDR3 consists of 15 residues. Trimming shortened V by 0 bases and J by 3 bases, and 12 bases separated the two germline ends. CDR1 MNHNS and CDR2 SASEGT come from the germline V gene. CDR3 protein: CASSEAQASIYEQYF. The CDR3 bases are TGTGCCAGCAGTGAAGCCCAGGCTTCTATCTACGAGCAGTACTTC.

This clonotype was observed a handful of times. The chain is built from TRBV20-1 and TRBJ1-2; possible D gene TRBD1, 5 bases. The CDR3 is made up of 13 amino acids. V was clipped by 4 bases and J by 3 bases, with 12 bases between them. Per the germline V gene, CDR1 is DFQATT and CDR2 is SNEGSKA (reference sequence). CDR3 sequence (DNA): TGCAGTGCTACCCCCCGGGGGGACTATGGCTACACCTTC. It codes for CSATPRGDYGYTF.

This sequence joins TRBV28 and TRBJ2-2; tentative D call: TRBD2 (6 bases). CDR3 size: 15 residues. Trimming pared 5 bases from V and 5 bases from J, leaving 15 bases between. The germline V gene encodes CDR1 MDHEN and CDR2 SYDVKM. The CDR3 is CASSAPDRGTGELFF. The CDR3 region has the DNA TGTGCCAGCAGTGCACCGGACCGGGGGACCGGGGAGCTGTTTTTT. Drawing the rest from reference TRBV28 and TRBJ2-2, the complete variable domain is DVKVTQSSRYLVKRTGEKVFLECVQDMDHENMFWYRQDPGLGLRLIYFSYDVKMKEKGDIPEGYSVSREKKERFSLILESASTNQTSMYLCASSAPDRGTGELFFGEGSRLTVL.

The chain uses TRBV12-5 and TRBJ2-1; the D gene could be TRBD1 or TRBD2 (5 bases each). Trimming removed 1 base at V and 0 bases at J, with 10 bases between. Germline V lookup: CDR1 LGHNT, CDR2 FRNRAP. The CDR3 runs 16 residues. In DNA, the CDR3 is TGTGCTAGTGGTTTGGCGAGGGGCCGCTCCTACAATGAGCAGTTCTTC. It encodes CASGLARGRSYNEQFF.

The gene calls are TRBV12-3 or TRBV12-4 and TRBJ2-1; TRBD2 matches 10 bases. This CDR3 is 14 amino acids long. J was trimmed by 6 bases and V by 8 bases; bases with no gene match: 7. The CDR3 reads CASQLAGVVNEQFF. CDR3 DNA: TGTGCCAGCCAGCTAGCGGGAGTTGTCAATGAGCAGTTCTTC.

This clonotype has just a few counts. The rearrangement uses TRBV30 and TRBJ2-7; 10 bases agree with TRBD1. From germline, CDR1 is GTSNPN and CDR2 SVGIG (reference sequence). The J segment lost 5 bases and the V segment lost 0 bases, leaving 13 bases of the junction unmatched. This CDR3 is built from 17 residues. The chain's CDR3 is CAWSVLEDRGVIDEQYF. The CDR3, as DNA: TGTGCCTGGAGTGTACTGGAGGACAGGGGGGTTATAGACGAGCAGTACTTC.

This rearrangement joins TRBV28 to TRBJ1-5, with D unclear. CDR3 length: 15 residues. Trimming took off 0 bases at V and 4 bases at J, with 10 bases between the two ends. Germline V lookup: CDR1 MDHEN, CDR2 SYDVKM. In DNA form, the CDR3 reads TGTGCCAGCAGTTTATGGGCGGCAGTGAATCAGCCCCAGCATTTT. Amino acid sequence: CASSLWAAVNQPQHF.

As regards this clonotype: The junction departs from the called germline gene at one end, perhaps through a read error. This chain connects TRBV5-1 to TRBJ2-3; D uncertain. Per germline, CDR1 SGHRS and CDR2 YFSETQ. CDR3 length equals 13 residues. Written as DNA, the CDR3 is TGCGCCAGCAGCTTAGGGCCCACAGATACGCGGTATTTT. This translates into CASSLGPTDTRYF.

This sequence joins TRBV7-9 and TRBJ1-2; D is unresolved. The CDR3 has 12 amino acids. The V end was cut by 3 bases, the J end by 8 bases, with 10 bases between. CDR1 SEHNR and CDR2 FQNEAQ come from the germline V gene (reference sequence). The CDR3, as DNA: TGTGCCAGCAGCTTCGCAAACCGAGGCTACACCTTC. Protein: CASSFANRGYTF.

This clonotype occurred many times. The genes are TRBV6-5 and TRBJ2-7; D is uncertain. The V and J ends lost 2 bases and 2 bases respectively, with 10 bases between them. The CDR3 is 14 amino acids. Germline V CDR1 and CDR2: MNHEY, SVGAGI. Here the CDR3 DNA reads TGTGCCAGCAGTTACCTCCATGGCCCCTACGAGCAGTACTTC. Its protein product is CASSYLHGPYEQYF.